The 28 T cell receptor beta chains below come from one sample, sequenced in a study of control samples from healthy donors and cancer patients. Libraries were prepared by immunoSEQ multiplex PCR; TCRdb keeps only in-frame clonotypes and omits some of them. The sample holds 100,000 to 120,000 clones, approximately 88% seen once. Sequencing was performed on PBMCs. The receptors were sampled from a woman in her sixties or seventies with lung cancer.

V is TRBV7-3 and J is TRBJ1-4, with TRBD1 as a possible D gene (5 bases). V lost 3 bases, J lost 0 bases, and 8 bases lay in between. Germline values: CDR1 SGHTA, CDR2 FQGTGA. This CDR3 region has 15 residues. CDR3 coding DNA: TGTGCCAGCAGCTTCCAGGGAACAACTAATGAAAAACTGTTTTTT. Residues: CASSFQGTTNEKLFF.

The chain joins TRBV9 to TRBJ2-3; D is uncertain. The CDR3 is 17 residues long. V gave up 4 bases and J gave up 0 bases, with 18 bases separating them. The V gene's germline CDR1 is SGDLS and CDR2 YYNGEE. CDR3 in DNA: TGTGCCAGCAGCCCTCAAGAATGGCAGAAAAGCACAGATACGCAGTATTTT. It yields the protein CASSPQEWQKSTDTQYF. Combining the CDR3 with reference TRBV9 and TRBJ2-3 gives the whole variable domain DSGVTQTPKHLITATGQRVTLRCSPRSGDLSVYWYQQSLDQGLQFLIQYYNGEERAKGNILERFSAQQFPDLHSELNLSSLELGDSALYFCASSPQEWQKSTDTQYFGPGTRLTVL.

This chain joins TRBV12-3 or TRBV12-4 and TRBJ1-2; perhaps TRBD1 as D (6 bases). V lost 6 bases, J lost 4 bases, and 9 bases lay in between. The CDR3 has 12 residues. As DNA, the CDR3 is TGTGCCAGCAGCCAGACAGGCTATGGCTACACCTTC. Residues: CASSQTGYGYTF.

The CDR3 reads CASSQQTGPDWYTEAFF. The CDR3 DNA sequence: TGCGCCAGCAGCCAACAAACAGGGCCGGATTGGTACACTGAAGCTTTCTTT. The chain combines TRBV4-1 with TRBJ1-1; D might be TRBD1 (6 bases). The V gene lost 2 bases and the J gene lost 3 bases, with 19 bases spanning the gap. Per germline, CDR1 MGHRA and CDR2 YSYEKL. This CDR3 spans 17 amino acids.

This clone was observed a single time. This rearrangement joins TRBV12-3 or TRBV12-4 to TRBJ1-2; TRBD1 matches at 9 bases. The CDR3 spans 13 residues. Germline trimming cut 6 bases from V and 3 bases from J; bases unmatched to any gene: 2. The CDR3 reads CASRRTGDYGYTF. The CDR3 DNA reads TGTGCCAGCAGGCGGACAGGGGACTATGGCTACACCTTC.

V gene TRBV14 combines with J gene TRBJ2-7; D remains unclear. CDR3 size: 16 residues. V lost 0 bases and J 5 bases, leaving 17 bases between the germline ends. Looked up from germline, CDR1 is SGHDN and CDR2 is FVKESK. The CDR3 DNA reads as TGTGCCAGCAGCCAAGATGTTGCTGACCCCGTTGACGAGCAGTACTTC. Amino acids: CASSQDVADPVDEQYF. Full variable domain (outside the CDR3, taken from reference TRBV14 and TRBJ2-7): EAGVTQFPSHSVIEKGQTVTLRCDPISGHDNLYWYRRVMGKEIKFLLHFVKESKQDESGMPNNRFLAERTGGTYSTLKVQPAELEDSGVYFCASSQDVADPVDEQYFGPGTRLTVT.

Written as DNA, the CDR3 is TGCGCCAGCAGCTTGGCCGTGGGGGGCATGAGTGAAAAACTGTTTTTT. It encodes CASSLAVGGMSEKLFF. The V gene is TRBV5-1, the J gene TRBJ1-4, with TRBD1 as a possible D gene (6 bases). Germline V CDR1 and CDR2: SGHRS, YFSETQ. Trimming removed 0 bases at V and 7 bases at J, with 16 bases between. CDR3 length equals 16 residues.

V gene TRBV27 combines with J gene TRBJ1-2, with 7 bases identical to TRBD1. CDR1 and CDR2 (germline): MNHEY, SMNVEV (reference sequence). This CDR3 comprises 13 residues. V shed 11 bases, J shed 6 bases, and the junction held 12 bases outside the gene matches. The CDR3 DNA reads as TGTGCCCGATGGACAGGTGGGAAAAATGGCTACACCTTC. It encodes CARWTGGKNGYTF.

This sequence joins TRBV6-2 or TRBV6-3 and TRBJ2-3; D remains ambiguous. The CDR3 extends over 12 amino acids. From germline, CDR1 is MNHEY and CDR2 SVGEGT. V lost 2 bases and J 4 bases, leaving 4 bases between the germline ends. This CDR3 reads CASSYRSDTQYF. The CDR3, as DNA: TGTGCCAGCAGTTACCGTTCAGATACGCAGTATTTT.

The chain couples TRBV11-2 to TRBJ2-7, with 12 nucleotides matching TRBD1. With V trimmed by 1 base and J by 5 bases, 6 bases remained unmatched. Germline V gene lookup returns CDR1 SGHAT and CDR2 FQNNGV. The CDR3 runs 16 residues. The CDR3 DNA sequence: TGTGCCAGCAGCTTAGGGGACAGGGGGCTGGTTGACGAGCAGTACTTC. This codes for CASSLGDRGLVDEQYF.

The chain joins TRBV19 to TRBJ1-2; no reliable D call. Trimming removed 7 bases from V and 0 bases from J, with 12 bases in between. The CDR3 runs to 14 residues. Germline assignment: CDR1 LNHDA and CDR2 SQIVND (reference sequence). This chain's CDR3 is CASTPTGTNYGYTF. The CDR3 nucleotides are TGTGCCAGTACCCCGACCGGGACTAACTATGGCTACACCTTC.

The chain links TRBV28 to TRBJ1-2, with D perhaps TRBD1 (5 bases). The CDR3 length is 14 residues. Between the trimmed V and J ends, which lost 3 bases and 5 bases, there was a span of 13 bases. Germline CDR1 MDHEN, CDR2 SYDVKM. CDR3 in DNA: TGTGCCAGCAGTTTGGGGCCGGTCATTTATGGCTACACCTTC. Amino acid sequence: CASSLGPVIYGYTF.

The chain has TRBV7-2 and TRBJ1-6, with D unresolved. Trimming left V 1 base short and J 10 bases short, with 11 bases between. The germline gives CDR1 SGHTA, CDR2 FQGNSA. This CDR3 is 14 amino acids long. The CDR3: CASSLEVHSSPLHF. The CDR3 nucleotides are TGTGCCAGCAGCTTAGAGGTACATTCGTCACCCCTCCACTTT.

This sequence joins TRBV30 and TRBJ2-1; D remains unclear. The CDR3 runs 11 residues. CDR1 is GTSNPN and CDR2 is SVGIG in the germline V gene (reference sequence). V was cut by 4 bases and J by 7 bases, with 8 bases left in between. The DNA of the CDR3 is TGTGCCTGGACTAACCGGAATGAGCAGTTCTTC. This translates into CAWTNRNEQFF.

The rearrangement joins TRBV7-9 to TRBJ2-5; 8 nucleotides agree with TRBD2. The germline V gene has CDR1 SEHNR and CDR2 FQNEAQ (reference sequence). The CDR3 runs 14 residues. The V segment lost 5 bases and the J segment 5 bases; nucleotides outside the gene matches: 7. This chain's CDR3 is CASSPGLVSETQYF. The DNA of the CDR3 is TGTGCCAGCAGCCCGGGACTAGTTTCTGAGACCCAGTACTTC.

The chain recombines TRBV6-5 with TRBJ2-2; 9 nucleotides agree with TRBD2. The CDR3 is 15 amino acids. Germline values: CDR1 MNHEY, CDR2 SVGAGI. The V segment lost 6 bases and the J segment 4 bases; nucleotides outside the gene matches: 6. For the CDR3, the DNA is TGTGCCAGCAGACGCGGACTAGCGAGCACCGGGGAGCTGTTTTTT. It codes for CASRRGLASTGELFF.

This clone was detected only a few times. The rearrangement links TRBV18 to TRBJ1-5, with TRBD1 matching over 9 bases. The CDR3 runs to 15 residues. Germline CDR1 KGHSH, CDR2 LQKENI. J was trimmed by 4 bases and V by 3 bases; bases with no gene match: 4. CDR3 nucleotides: TGTGCCAGCTCACCGGGACAGGGTGCTAATCAGCCCCAGCATTTT. The encoded protein is CASSPGQGANQPQHF. Together with reference TRBV18 and TRBJ1-5, the CDR3 gives the full variable domain: NAGVMQNPRHLVRRRGQEARLRCSPMKGHSHVYWYRQLPEEGLKFMVYLQKENIIDESGMPKERFSAEFPKEGPSILRIQQVVRGDSAAYFCASSPGQGANQPQHFGDGTRLSIL.

This chain connects TRBV7-8 to TRBJ1-1; no definite D call. The CDR3 contains 13 residues. V lost 2 bases, J lost 8 bases, and 12 bases lay in between. Germline assignment: CDR1 SGHVS and CDR2 FQNEAQ. For the CDR3, the DNA is TGTGCCAGCAGCTTATCGCAGGTGGGGGAAGCTTTCTTT. Its protein product is CASSLSQVGEAFF.

The J gene is TRBJ2-7, the V gene TRBV5-4; D perhaps matches TRBD1 (5 bases). The CDR3 sequence is 15 residues long. Germline-derived CDR1 and CDR2 are SGHNT and YYREEE (reference sequence). V lost 0 bases and J 0 bases, leaving 10 bases between the germline ends. The CDR3 region is CASSLGTGSSYEQYF. CDR3 DNA sequence: TGTGCCAGCAGCTTGGGTACAGGAAGCTCCTACGAGCAGTACTTC.

The chain couples TRBV7-3 to TRBJ2-3, with TRBD1 matching over 9 bases. V shed 4 bases and J 2 bases; nucleotides not matched to a gene: 4. In germline, CDR1 is SGHTA, CDR2 FQGTGA. This CDR3 comprises 15 residues. Here the CDR3 DNA reads TGTGCCAGCAGCTCGACAGGGGGATACACAGATACGCAGTATTTT. Translating it yields CASSSTGGYTDTQYF.

The genes are TRBV30 and TRBJ2-2; either TRBD1 or TRBD2 may supply D (5 bases each). The CDR3 sequence is 14 residues long. V was pared by 7 bases and J by 0 bases, with 12 bases between. Looked up from germline, CDR1 is GTSNPN and CDR2 is SVGIG (reference sequence). CDR3: CASRGASNTGELFF. The CDR3 region has the DNA TGTGCCTCGCGAGGGGCCTCGAACACCGGGGAGCTGTTTTTT.

This chain joins TRBV18 and TRBJ1-4; TRBD1 matches 7 bases. There are 16 residues in the CDR3. V shed 2 bases and J 4 bases; nucleotides not matched to a gene: 7. Germline-derived CDR1 and CDR2 are KGHSH and LQKENI. In DNA, the CDR3 is TGTGCCAGCTCACCAAACAGGGGATCGAGTAATGAAAAACTGTTTTTT. This sequence encodes CASSPNRGSSNEKLFF.

The rearrangement links TRBV9 to TRBJ1-1, with unresolved D. The CDR3 has 13 amino acids. CDR1 is SGDLS, CDR2 YYNGEE, per germline. V was trimmed by 4 bases and J by 8 bases, leaving 15 bases between them. CDR3 in DNA: TGTGCCAGCAGCCCCCGTTTATTCACGGAAGCTTTCTTT. Its translation: CASSPRLFTEAFF.

The chain has TRBV18 and TRBJ2-5; maybe TRBD2 (5 bases). CDR1 KGHSH and CDR2 LQKENI come from the germline V gene. CDR3 length equals 16 residues. Trimming took 1 base from V and 2 from J, leaving 14 bases between them. This CDR3 is CASSPLNYGGQETQYF. The CDR3 nucleotides are TGTGCCAGCTCACCACTTAATTACGGAGGACAAGAGACCCAGTACTTC.

The chain recombines TRBV6-4 with TRBJ2-6; D unclear. V lost 7 bases and J 1 base, leaving 14 bases between the germline ends. CDR3 length equals 16 residues. Germline CDR1 reads MRHNA; CDR2 reads SNTAGT. CDR3 sequence: CASIGRPQSGANVLTF. The CDR3 DNA is TGTGCCAGCATCGGGCGCCCACAATCTGGGGCCAACGTCCTGACTTTC.

This sequence joins TRBV3-1 (or the pseudogene TRBV3-2) and TRBJ2-2, with D possibly matching TRBD1 (5 bases). The CDR3 totals 16 residues. Germline V lookup: CDR1 LGHDT, CDR2 YNNKEL (reference sequence). V was trimmed by 0 bases and J by 0 bases, leaving 8 bases between them. The CDR3 loop reads CASSQDRGSNTGELFF. In DNA, the CDR3 is TGTGCCAGCAGCCAAGATAGGGGCTCGAACACCGGGGAGCTGTTTTTT.

The rearrangement links TRBV7-2 to TRBJ1-2; D ambiguous. The germline V and J ends were trimmed by 2 bases and 9 bases, with 16 bases remaining between them. The CDR3 is 14 residues long. From germline, CDR1 is SGHTA and CDR2 FQGNSA. The CDR3 protein is CASSLSGTQDRYTF. The CDR3 nucleotides read TGTGCCAGCAGCTTAAGCGGCACCCAGGATCGCTACACCTTC.

This clone has just one count. The chain has TRBV5-1 and TRBJ1-1; TRBD1 agrees at 9 bases. This CDR3 region has 16 residues. Germline V gene lookup returns CDR1 SGHRS and CDR2 YFSETQ. The V and J ends lost 4 bases and 5 bases, in that order; junction bases with no gene match: 12. CDR3 region: CASSADLTGGSTEAFF. Written as DNA, the CDR3 is TGCGCCAGCAGCGCAGATTTGACAGGGGGGAGTACTGAAGCTTTCTTT.